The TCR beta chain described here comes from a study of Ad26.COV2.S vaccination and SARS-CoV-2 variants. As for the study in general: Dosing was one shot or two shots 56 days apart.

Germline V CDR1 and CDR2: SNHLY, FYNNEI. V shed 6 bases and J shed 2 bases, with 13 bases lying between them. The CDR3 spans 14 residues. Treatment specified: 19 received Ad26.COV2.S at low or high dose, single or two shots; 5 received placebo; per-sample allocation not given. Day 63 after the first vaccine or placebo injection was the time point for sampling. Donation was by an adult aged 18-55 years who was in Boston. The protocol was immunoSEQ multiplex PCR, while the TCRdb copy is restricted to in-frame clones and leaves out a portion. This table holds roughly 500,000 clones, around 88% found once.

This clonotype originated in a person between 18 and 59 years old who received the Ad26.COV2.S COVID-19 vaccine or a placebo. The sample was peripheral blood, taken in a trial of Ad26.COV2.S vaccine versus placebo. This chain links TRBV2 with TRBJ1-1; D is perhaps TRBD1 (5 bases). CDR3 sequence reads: CASRGRRDNTEAFF. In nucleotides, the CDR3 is TGTGCCAGCAGGGGGAGGAGGGACAACACTGAAGCTTTCTTT.